This T cell receptor (beta chain) was documented in a study of T cells in narcolepsy. Study summary: Healthy controls were enrolled alongside patients with narcolepsy type 1 or type 2.

This CDR3 comprises 14 residues. CDR1 is SGHTA, CDR2 FQGNSA, per germline. V lost 4 bases, J lost 5 bases, and 4 bases stayed unmatched. General study points: Autoreactive clonotypes reportedly recurred in blood of same and different patients, not controls. HCRT-specific and TRIB2-specific autoreactive clonotypes appeared among same-patient CSF and blood CD4+ clonotypes. No autoreactive T cell clone sequences appeared in some memory CD4+ repertoires.

Worth noting for this clone: What it recognizes is unknown.

Generated by immunoSEQ multiplex PCR, the TCRdb table keeps only in-frame clones and is missing some. The top ten clones hold 0.55% to 0.8% of a sample with 25,000 to 35,000 clones, over 80% of them seen once. The chain carries TRBV7-2 and TRBJ2-5, with 10 nucleotides matching TRBD1. The sequence came from a human donor in good health. The sequenced material came from memory (CD45RA-) CD4+ T cells from blood. The CDR3: CASSYDRGRETQYF. CDR3 nucleotides: TGTGCCAGCAGCTACGACAGGGGGCGCGAGACCCAGTACTTC.